These T cell receptor beta chains were read from a single sample in a study of blood T cell repertoires in COVID-19. Method: immunoSEQ multiplex PCR; TCRdb's copy keeps in-frame clones and lacks some. This table holds 300,000 or so clones, 80% to 95% found once. Material for sequencing was PBMCs or T cells enriched from blood (not recorded which). All receptors derive from a woman younger than 45 who had recovered from COVID-19. Both conserved end residues are part of each CDR3. D genes are given only for firm matches. A clone size is listed for some rows: how often the clone was seen (once, few, many), or a class if it is expanded.

size: few
V: TRBV4-2
J: TRBJ2-6
D: -
CDR3: CASSQDSSGANVLTF
DNA: TGTGCCAGCAGCCAAGACAGCTCTGGGGCCAACGTCCTGACTTTC

size: -
V: TRBV2
J: TRBJ2-1
D: -
CDR3: CASSEIWSYNEQFF
DNA: TGTGCCAGCAGTGAGATTTGGTCCTATAATGAGCAGTTCTTC

size: -
V: TRBV14
J: TRBJ2-7
D: -
CDR3: CASSQQGPYEQYF
DNA: TGTGCCAGCAGCCAGCAGGGTCCCTACGAGCAGTACTTC

size: -
V: TRBV14
J: TRBJ2-3
D: TRBD2
CDR3: CASSHWTSGSSDTQYF
DNA: TGTGCCAGCAGCCATTGGACTAGCGGGAGTTCAGATACGCAGTATTTT

size: once
V: TRBV14
J: TRBJ1-4
D: -
CDR3: CASSQAVKLFF
DNA: TGTGCCAGCAGCCAAGCGGTAAAACTGTTTTTT

size: -
V: TRBV6-4
J: TRBJ2-2
D: -
CDR3: CASSVLTNTGELFF
DNA: TGTGCCAGCAGTGTACTAACGAACACCGGGGAGCTGTTTTTT

size: -
V: TRBV27
J: TRBJ2-1
D: -
CDR3: CASSFSSSLRESSYNEQFF
DNA: TGTGCCAGCAGTTTTTCCAGCAGTTTACGGGAAAGCTCCTACAATGAGCAGTTCTTC

size: -
V: TRBV28
J: TRBJ2-1
D: TRBD2
CDR3: CATVWLSGSSFF
DNA: TGTGCCACCGTTTGGCTAAGCGGGAGTTCGTTCTTC

size: once
V: TRBV5-8
J: TRBJ2-2
D: TRBD2
CDR3: CASSLLAGGAGELFF
DNA: TGTGCCAGCAGCTTGCTAGCGGGAGGCGCCGGGGAGCTGTTTTTT

size: -
V: TRBV11-1
J: TRBJ2-1
D: TRBD2
CDR3: CASSPLSSGINNEQFF
DNA: TGTGCCAGCAGCCCTCTCTCTAGCGGGATAAACAATGAGCAGTTCTTC

size: -
V: TRBV14
J: TRBJ1-1
D: -
CDR3: CASSPWTRAEAFF
DNA: TGTGCCAGCAGCCCCTGGACGCGGGCTGAAGCTTTCTTT

size: -
V: TRBV28
J: TRBJ2-7
D: TRBD2
CDR3: CASNLAGGSYEQYF
DNA: TGTGCCAGCAACTTAGCGGGAGGCTCCTACGAGCAGTACTTC

size: -
V: TRBV4-1
J: TRBJ1-1
D: -
CDR3: CASSPIQEKGNTEAFF
DNA: TGCGCCAGCAGCCCAATCCAGGAAAAAGGGAACACTGAAGCTTTCTTT

size: -
V: TRBV10-1
J: TRBJ1-5
D: -
CDR3: CASSDAVAQPQHF
DNA: TGCGCCAGCAGTGACGCGGTGGCCCAGCCCCAGCATTTT

size: -
V: TRBV6-5
J: TRBJ2-4
D: TRBD1
CDR3: CSRGQVGRGIQYF
DNA: TGTTCGAGGGGGCAGGTGGGTCGCGGCATTCAGTACTTC

size: -
V: TRBV9
J: TRBJ2-6
D: -
CDR3: CASSADSSGANVLTF
DNA: TGTGCCAGCAGCGCAGACAGCTCTGGGGCCAACGTCCTGACTTTC

size: -
V: TRBV6-2/TRBV6-3
J: TRBJ2-3
D: -
CDR3: CASSPFRSGTTDTQYF
DNA: TGTGCCAGCAGTCCCTTTCGGAGCGGAACCACAGATACGCAGTATTTT

size: -
V: TRBV27
J: TRBJ2-7
D: TRBD2
CDR3: CATIRLAGQREQYF
DNA: TGTGCCACCATCCGACTAGCGGGACAACGGGAGCAGTACTTC

size: -
V: TRBV29-1
J: TRBJ1-2
D: -
CDR3: CSVGGHLDYGYTF
DNA: TGCAGCGTTGGGGGGCATCTGGACTATGGCTACACCTTC

size: -
V: TRBV5-8
J: TRBJ1-1
D: -
CDR3: CASSLMGLNTEAFF
DNA: TGTGCCAGCAGCTTGATGGGCCTGAACACTGAAGCTTTCTTT

size: -
V: TRBV5-1
J: TRBJ2-5
D: TRBD1
CDR3: CASSPGQGLSGTQYF
DNA: TGCGCCAGCAGCCCCGGACAGGGTTTAAGCGGGACCCAGTACTTC

size: -
V: TRBV27
J: TRBJ2-3
D: -
CDR3: CASARIPPSAGSTDTQYF
DNA: TGTGCCAGCGCAAGAATCCCCCCGTCTGCGGGGAGCACAGATACGCAGTATTTT